These T cell receptor beta chains were read from a single sample in a study of response to subunit inactivated influenza vaccine. Each CDR3 protein is one row after TCRdb ran MiXCR on the RT-PCR reads. The sample consists of 530,000 or so distinct CDR3 sequences, over 25% of them appearing once. The specimen comprised CD4+ T cells sorted from PBMCs, sampled less than 6 days after vaccination. The receptors derive from a man between 45 and 60 years old who received an inactivated influenza vaccine. Both conserved end residues are part of each CDR3. The order of the fields is clone size, D gene, V gene, J gene, CDR3 DNA, CDR3 protein. A D gene is named only where the DNA matches it firmly. Only part of the rows carry a size: once, few, many, or a class if the clone is expanded.

>many|TRBD2|TRBV15|TRBJ2-3
TGTGCCACCAGCAGAGAGGCACTAGCGGGGGTTGGCGCAGATACGCAGTATTTT
CATSREALAGVGADTQYF
>.|.|TRBV11-2|TRBJ1-6
TGTGCCAGCAGCCACACGGGCCGGTCCTATAATTCACCCCTCCACTTT
CASSHTGRSYNSPLHF
>.|.|TRBV18|TRBJ2-3
TGTGCCAGCTCACCACCGTTTGGCACAGATACGCAGTATTTT
CASSPPFGTDTQYF
>.|.|TRBV29-1|TRBJ2-2
TGCAGCGTTGACGGGGGGCAGGGGGCGGGAACCGGGGAGCTGTTTTTT
CSVDGGQGAGTGELFF
>many|.|TRBV20-1|TRBJ2-1
TGCAGTGGTGACCGGGACGGAGCCTACAATGAGCAGTTCTTC
CSGDRDGAYNEQFF
>.|TRBD2|TRBV20-1|TRBJ2-7
TGCAGTGCAGGGGTTAGCGGGGTGCTCGAGCAGTACTTC
CSAGVSGVLEQYF
>few|.|TRBV24-1|TRBJ2-2
TGTGCCACCAGTGGGCTAGCAAGCACCGGGGAGCTGTTTTTT
CATSGLASTGELFF
>few|TRBD2|TRBV9|TRBJ2-1
TGTGCCAGCAGCGTCCTAGCGGGAGGGCCTGTCAATGAGCAGTTCTTC
CASSVLAGGPVNEQFF
>many|.|TRBV10-3|TRBJ2-2
TGTGCCATCAGTGAAACGGGACAGAACACCGGGGAGCTGTTTTTT
CAISETGQNTGELFF
>few|TRBD2|TRBV7-2|TRBJ2-3
TGTGCCAGCAGCTCCGGACTAGCGGGAGGGCCACATACGCAGTATTTT
CASSSGLAGGPHTQYF
>.|.|TRBV30|TRBJ2-5
TGTGCCTGGAGTGTACACCCGGAAGAGACCCAGTACTTC
CAWSVHPEETQYF
>.|.|TRBV28|TRBJ2-5
TGTGCCAGCAGTTTAGCGGGGAGGCCAGAGACCCAGTACTTC
CASSLAGRPETQYF
>few|.|TRBV7-2|TRBJ1-5
TGTGCCAGCAGCTTAGTTCTAGGGGGCAATCAGCCCCAGCATTTT
CASSLVLGGNQPQHF
>few|TRBD2|TRBV19|TRBJ2-1
TGTGCCAGTAAAATAGCGGGTGGGGCCTACAATGAGCAGTTCTTC
CASKIAGGAYNEQFF
>.|.|TRBV29-1|TRBJ2-5
TGCAGCGTCGGACAGTCGAAAGGGACCCAGTACTTC
CSVGQSKGTQYF